The sequence of this T cell receptor beta chain was determined in a study of T-cell reconstitution after alpha-beta-depleted transplantation in children. The V gene end was trimmed by 3 bases and the J gene end by 6 bases; junction bases not matched to a gene: 10. Germline assignment: CDR1 SGHRS and CDR2 YFSETQ. This CDR3 has 16 amino acids. This clonotype was counted many times. Researchers prepared the TCRbeta library using unique molecular identifiers, the study reports. MiXCR, run by TCRdb on the PCR reads, gives a single entry per CDR3 protein. The table records around 450,000 distinct CDR3 sequences, around 46% of them present only once.

This specimen was PBMCs, taken before TCRalphabeta/CD19-depleted stem cell transplant. The chain has TRBV5-1 and TRBJ2-1; 9 nucleotides match TRBD1. The receptor was isolated from a girl aged 2 to 10 with aplastic anemia, due to receive a stem cell transplant. DNA for the CDR3: TGCGCCAGCAGCTCGCTAGGACAGGGGACCACCAATGAGCAGTTCTTC. Protein sequence: CASSSLGQGTTNEQFF.